Each of the 7 T cell receptor beta chains below was sequenced from the same sample in a study of blood T cell repertoires in COVID-19. Data came from immunoSEQ multiplex PCR; TCRdb stores just in-frame clones and leaves some out. The data show hundreds of thousands of clones, approximately 90% seen once. Sequenced sample: peripheral blood. The receptors shown here come from a woman aged 40 to 50 who had recovered from COVID-19.

The chain has TRBV7-3 and TRBJ2-3; no clear D. Trimming shortened V by 5 bases and J by 6 bases, and 15 bases separated the two germline ends. Germline V gene lookup returns CDR1 SGHTA and CDR2 FQGTGA. This CDR3 has 14 amino acids. The CDR3 DNA follows: TGTGCCAGCAGCCACGGCGGCCAAGCCGATACGCAGTATTTT. Its translation: CASSHGGQADTQYF.

This clone showed up just a few times. This chain uses TRBV10-1 with TRBJ1-1, with no clear D. Trimming removed 2 bases at V and 10 bases at J, with 11 bases between. Germline V gene sequence: CDR1 WNHNN, CDR2 SYGVQD (reference sequence). This CDR3 is built from 12 residues. The CDR3 reads CASSEGSRGAFF. Written as DNA, the CDR3 is TGCGCCAGCAGTGAGGGCAGTCGGGGAGCTTTCTTT.

The genes are TRBV19 and TRBJ2-7, with a weak D call TRBD1 (6 bases). The CDR3 totals 13 residues. The germline gives CDR1 LNHDA, CDR2 SQIVND (reference sequence). Trimming shortened V by 5 bases and J by 2 bases, and 10 bases separated the two germline ends. CDR3 in DNA: TGTGCCAGTAGTGCGACAGGCCCCTACGAGCAGTACTTC. It translates to CASSATGPYEQYF.

The chain recombines TRBV6-5 with TRBJ1-6; D gene uncertain. The V gene's germline CDR1 is MNHEY and CDR2 SVGAGI. This CDR3 region has 15 residues. The V and J ends lost 7 bases and 0 bases respectively, with 10 bases between them. Here the CDR3 DNA reads TGTGCCAGCACCCCTCGGAGCTCCTATAATTCACCCCTCCACTTT. Protein: CASTPRSSYNSPLHF.

The chain combines TRBV21-1 with TRBJ1-1; no DNA check was done on the table's D call, TRBD1. TRBV21-1 is assigned pseudogene status. CDR3 length equals 14 residues. CDR3 nucleotide sequence: TGTGCCAGCGGAGGATACAGGGTGTATGCTGAAGCTTTCTTT. This codes for CASGGYRVYAEAFF.

The V call is TRBV29-1, the J call TRBJ2-7; 7 bases map to TRBD1. The germline V gene has CDR1 SQVTM and CDR2 ANQGSEA. The ends lost 7 bases at V and 3 bases at J; junction bases unmatched: 6. The CDR3 totals 12 residues. CDR3 amino acids: CSAPGQNYEQYV. Here the CDR3 DNA reads TGCAGCGCCCCGGGACAGAACTACGAGCAGTACGTC.

The chain joins TRBV6-2 or TRBV6-3 to TRBJ2-1; no definite D call. The CDR3 loop spans 14 amino acids. Between the trimmed V and J ends, which lost 2 bases and 5 bases, there was a span of 10 bases. Germline loops: CDR1 MNHEY, CDR2 SVGEGT. CDR3 loop: CASSYRRNHNEQFF. In nucleotides, the CDR3 is TGTGCCAGCAGTTACCGGCGGAACCACAATGAGCAGTTCTTC.